This note documents a single TCR beta chain sequence. Its antigen is still unknown. TCRdb keeps only in-frame clones here, not all; method: immunoSEQ multiplex PCR. This table has 60,000 to 70,000 clones, more than 85% appearing once. The entry originates in a study of cytomegalovirus exposure and HLA in healthy donors. Study results and limitations: The listing of 160 or so TCR beta chains classed them as cytomegalovirus-associated. According to reports, the classifier identified cytomegalovirus status with high specificity and sensitivity. Most sequenced TCRs were rare (though some public TCRs occurred in many donors).

The donors were members of the validation cohort, which comprised 90 to 150 subjects and was separate from the first cohort of more than 500 subjects. V lost 3 bases, J lost 4 bases, and 5 bases stayed unmatched. This CDR3 is built from 14 residues. Germline CDR1 GTSNPN, CDR2 SVGIG (reference sequence). The clonotype comes from a young man in good health and CMV-seropositive. This chain links TRBV30 with TRBJ2-1; 8 bases line up with TRBD2. The material sequenced was PBMCs. This CDR3 is CAWRGLAEYNEQFF. DNA of the CDR3: TGTGCCTGGAGAGGACTAGCCGAATACAATGAGCAGTTCTTC.